What follows are 25 T cell receptor beta chains derived from one specimen sequenced in a study of cytomegalovirus exposure and HLA in healthy donors. The PCR used 60 Vbeta and 13 Jbeta primers. Using immunoSEQ multiplex PCR, the repertoire was profiled, and TCRdb retains in-frame clones only, with some absent. The table shows roughly 150,000 clones, with more than 80% occurring only once. Sequencing was performed on PBMCs. The receptors were sampled from a woman aged 35 to 49 in good health and CMV-seropositive.

This clone showed up just once. V is TRBV11-2 and J is TRBJ2-2, with 10 bases that match TRBD1. Trimming took 6 bases from V and 5 from J; bases not matched to a gene: 9. The CDR3 loop spans 16 amino acids. Germline V gene lookup returns CDR1 SGHAT and CDR2 FQNNGV. CDR3 DNA: TGTGCCAGCAGTACAGGGGGACAGGGGCGAACCGGGGAGCTGTTTTTT. Translated: CASSTGGQGRTGELFF. Together with reference TRBV11-2 and TRBJ2-2, the CDR3 gives the full variable domain: EAGVAQSPRYKIIEKRQSVAFWCNPISGHATLYWYQQILGQGPKLLIQFQNNGVVDDSQLPKDRFSAERLKGVDSTLKIQPAKLEDSAVYLCASSTGGQGRTGELFFGEGSRLTVL.

This chain uses TRBV7-8 with TRBJ2-5, with 7 positions matching TRBD1. The CDR3 totals 15 residues. In germline, CDR1 is SGHVS, CDR2 FQNEAQ. V was pared by 1 base and J by 2 bases, with 4 bases of the junction left unmatched. CDR3 sequence reads: CASSLEGALQETQYF. The CDR3 coding sequence is TGTGCCAGCAGCTTAGAGGGGGCCTTACAAGAGACCCAGTACTTC.

This chain links TRBV5-1 with TRBJ2-6; possibly TRBD2 for D (6 bases). The germline V gene has CDR1 SGHRS and CDR2 YFSETQ. This CDR3 has 17 amino acids. V was trimmed by 0 bases and J by 0 bases, leaving 10 bases between them. CDR3 residues: CASSLDGRTSGANVLTF. The CDR3 DNA reads as TGCGCCAGCAGCTTGGATGGGAGGACCTCTGGGGCCAACGTCCTGACTTTC.

Here the CDR3 reads CASSPRGSGHNEKLFF. As DNA, the CDR3 is TGTGCCAGCAGCCCTCGCGGGAGCGGTCATAATGAAAAACTGTTTTTT. The chain couples TRBV9 to TRBJ1-4; D uncertain. Trimming shortened V by 4 bases and J by 4 bases, and 17 bases separated the two germline ends. Germline values: CDR1 SGDLS, CDR2 YYNGEE. The CDR3 spans 16 residues.

The genes are TRBV15 and TRBJ2-5, with 7 bases identical to TRBD2. The trim removed 5 bases at V and 3 bases at J, leaving 12 bases unmatched. The CDR3 has 16 amino acids. CDR1 is LNHNV, CDR2 YYDKDF, per germline (reference sequence). CDR3 residues: CATSVRGEGAKETQYF. The DNA of the CDR3 is TGTGCCACCAGCGTGCGCGGGGAGGGTGCTAAAGAGACCCAGTACTTC.

The chain uses TRBV27 and TRBJ2-7; tentatively, D is TRBD2 (7 bases). Germline V CDR1 and CDR2: MNHEY, SMNVEV (reference sequence). CDR3 length: 13 residues. Deletions cut 11 bases from V and 7 bases from J, with 21 bases between. The DNA for the CDR3 is TGTGCCTCGAAGGGGGGAGGGTTGAATGAGCAGTACTTC. This translates into CASKGGGLNEQYF.

This chain connects TRBV7-3 to TRBJ1-1, with 7 bases fitting TRBD1. Germline assignment: CDR1 SGHTA and CDR2 FQGTGA. V was pared by 5 bases and J by 4 bases, with 4 bases of the junction left unmatched. The CDR3 is 13 residues long. The CDR3 DNA follows: TGTGCCAGCAGCGTACAGGGGACCACTGAAGCTTTCTTT. Its translation: CASSVQGTTEAFF.

The chain links TRBV4-3 to TRBJ1-2, with D tentatively TRBD1 (6 bases). From germline, CDR1 is LGHNA and CDR2 YSLEER. The CDR3 totals 13 residues. V dropped 4 bases and J dropped 2 bases, with 8 bases sitting between them. CDR3 nucleotides: TGCGCCAGCAGCCCCACAGGGAACTATGGCTACACCTTC. Amino acid sequence: CASSPTGNYGYTF.

This rearrangement joins TRBV28 to TRBJ2-2; no firm D call. The CDR3 runs to 13 residues. Trimming took off 4 bases at V and 5 bases at J, with 8 bases between the two ends. From germline, CDR1 is MDHEN and CDR2 SYDVKM. The CDR3 DNA follows: TGTGCCAGCAGTTCCCGGTTAACCGGGGAGCTGTTTTTT. Translation gives CASSSRLTGELFF.

This chain joins TRBV6-4 and TRBJ2-5, with D tentatively TRBD2 (5 bases). The J call may be mistaken, given a closer DNA end match to TRBJ2-7. This CDR3 spans 12 amino acids. Looked up from germline, CDR1 is MRHNA and CDR2 is SNTAGT. CDR3: CASPLDSYEQYF. In DNA, the CDR3 is TGTGCCAGCCCACTAGACTCCTACGAGCAGTACTTC.

The chain employs TRBV19 and TRBJ2-7; 15 nucleotides agree with TRBD2. CDR3 length: 17 amino acids. J gave up 2 bases and V 6 bases, and 8 bases lay outside the gene matches. Germline loops: CDR1 LNHDA, CDR2 SQIVND (reference sequence). In DNA form, the CDR3 reads TGTGCCAGTAGCCCGGGACTAGCGGGGGGCCAGGCCTACGAGCAGTACTTC. It encodes CASSPGLAGGQAYEQYF.

This chain joins TRBV6-5 and TRBJ2-3, with D unclear. V gave up 4 bases and J gave up 4 bases, with 15 bases separating them. The CDR3 contains 15 residues. From germline, CDR1 is MNHEY and CDR2 SVGAGI. The CDR3 DNA reads as TGTGCCAGCAGTTCCGAGTCGTGGCGGTCAGATACGCAGTATTTT. This sequence encodes CASSSESWRSDTQYF.

The chain links TRBV14 to TRBJ1-3; D is unclear. This CDR3 is 16 amino acids long. Germline V lookup: CDR1 SGHDN, CDR2 FVKESK. V dropped 4 bases and J dropped 0 bases, with 13 bases sitting between them. The CDR3 is CASSPYRVRSGNTIYF. For the CDR3, the DNA is TGTGCCAGCAGCCCATATCGGGTACGCTCTGGAAACACCATATATTTT.

The chain carries TRBV21-1 and TRBJ2-7; the table's D call of TRBD2 was not tested on the DNA. TRBV21-1 is recorded as a pseudogene. This CDR3 contains 17 residues. The CDR3 loop reads CASSKLSQGGASYEQYF. DNA for the CDR3: TGTGCCAGCAGCAAACTTTCTCAGGGCGGGGCCTCCTACGAGCAGTACTTC.

The chain combines TRBV28 with TRBJ2-1, with D perhaps matching TRBD2 (6 bases). The V end was cut by 6 bases, the J end by 8 bases, with 11 bases between. Germline V CDR1 and CDR2: MDHEN, SYDVKM. The CDR3 covers 12 residues. The CDR3 sequence: CASSWWGDEQFF. CDR3 sequence (DNA): TGTGCCAGCAGCTGGTGGGGGGATGAGCAGTTCTTC.

The rearrangement links TRBV10-3 to TRBJ1-4; the D gene is possibly TRBD1 (5 bases). Trimming removed 5 bases from V and 3 bases from J, with 13 bases in between. The germline gives CDR1 ENHRY, CDR2 SYGVKD. This CDR3 region has 15 residues. The chain's CDR3 is CAISPGTASNEKLFF. The CDR3, as DNA: TGTGCCATCAGTCCCGGGACTGCCTCTAATGAAAAACTGTTTTTT.

The V and J genes are TRBV9 and TRBJ1-6, with D maybe TRBD1 (6 bases). CDR1 and CDR2 from the germline V gene are SGDLS and YYNGEE. V lost 0 bases to trimming and J lost 10 bases, with 11 bases between them. CDR3 length equals 14 residues. CDR3 sequence reads: CASSVEQGQSPLHF. Here the CDR3 DNA reads TGTGCCAGCAGCGTAGAACAGGGTCAATCACCCCTCCACTTT.

The V call is TRBV6-5, the J call TRBJ2-7, with 7 bases identical to TRBD1. There are 15 residues in the CDR3. Germline CDR1 is MNHEY and CDR2 is SVGAGI. Trimming at V came to 7 bases and at J to 3 bases, leaving 12 bases not matched to a gene. CDR3 protein: CASTPNRDSIYEQYF. The CDR3 DNA sequence: TGTGCCAGCACTCCTAACCGGGACAGCATCTACGAGCAGTACTTC.

The count of this clone is one. This chain connects TRBV7-9 to TRBJ1-2; D gene ambiguous. Trimming removed 1 base from V and 2 bases from J, with 8 bases in between. Germline-derived CDR1 and CDR2 are SEHNR and FQNEAQ (reference sequence). The CDR3 runs to 14 residues. CDR3: CASSLGRINYGYTF. CDR3 bases: TGTGCCAGCAGCTTAGGGCGGATCAACTATGGCTACACCTTC.

This chain links TRBV7-6 with TRBJ2-7, with a possible D match to TRBD1 (5 bases). Germline CDR1 and CDR2: SGHVS and FNYEAQ. Trimming stripped 2 bases from V and 2 bases from J, with 10 bases between. This CDR3 has 14 amino acids. The CDR3 DNA reads as TGTGCCAGCAGCTTATCGTGGACACCCTACGAGCAGTACTTC. Protein product: CASSLSWTPYEQYF.

The genes are TRBV13 and TRBJ2-1, with 14 bases that match TRBD2. CDR1 and CDR2 from the germline V gene are PRHDT and FYEKMQ (reference sequence). This CDR3 is built from 15 residues. V gave up 5 bases and J gave up 15 bases; unmatched junction bases: 12. The CDR3 DNA is TGTGCCAGCAGCCAAAAGGGACTAGCGGGGGTGCCTGGGTTCTTC. It is translated as CASSQKGLAGVPGFF.

This clone was recorded a few times. J is TRBJ2-1 and V is TRBV2; the match to TRBD2 covers 8 bases. Germline V gene sequence: CDR1 SNHLY, CDR2 FYNNEI. V shed 8 bases, J shed 6 bases, and the junction held 6 bases outside the gene matches. The CDR3 spans 13 residues. CDR3: CASGGTRTNEQFF. The DNA of the CDR3 is TGTGCCAGCGGGGGGACTAGGACCAATGAGCAGTTCTTC.

The chain carries TRBV27 and TRBJ1-3; the D is unclear. The germline CDR1 and CDR2 sequences are MNHEY and SMNVEV (reference sequence). The CDR3 loop spans 14 amino acids. The V and J ends lost 4 bases and 5 bases respectively, with 12 bases between them. CDR3 sequence: CASSSRRERNTIYF. The CDR3 nucleotides are TGTGCCAGCAGTTCCAGGAGGGAAAGAAACACCATATATTTT.

Turning to this clone: This same CDR3 is encoded by further DNA sequences in the sample. V and J are TRBV5-1 and TRBJ1-4; maybe TRBD1 (6 bases). This CDR3 is built from 15 residues. CDR1 SGHRS and CDR2 YFSETQ come from the germline V gene. The V end lost 0 bases, the J end lost 7 bases, and 13 bases lay between the germline ends. As DNA, the CDR3 is TGCGCCAGCAGCTTGGTAGGGCAGGGGAGTGAAAAACTGTTTTTT. Amino acid sequence: CASSLVGQGSEKLFF.

The chain joins TRBV25-1 to TRBJ2-3; TRBD1 matches at 8 bases. Trimming at V came to 4 bases and at J to 13 bases, leaving 4 bases not matched to a gene. From germline, CDR1 is MGHDK and CDR2 SYGVNS. The CDR3 length is 11 residues. The CDR3 nucleotides read TGTGCCAGCAGTGTTCAGGGGGCAAAGTATTTT. Translation gives CASSVQGAKYF.